This entry lists 11 T cell receptor beta chains sequenced from one sample in a study of graft-versus-host responses after intestinal transplantation (dated by TCRdb to the early 2020s). Preparation of the library involved the immunoSEQ multiplex PCR assay. TCRdb holds this immuneACCESS table with in-frame rearrangements only. Some clones are missing; in checked studies, unresolved V genes explain under half, and the rest has no known cause. A total of some 9,800 clones appear in this sample, around 94% of them only once. The top ten clones comprise over 2% of the sample. The specimen comprised PBMCs, sampled 8 days after intestinal transplant. These TCRs come from a human patient who received an intestinal transplant, so some T cells may come from the graft donor.

CDR3 region: CASSLYLQSGNTIYF. In nucleotides, the CDR3 is TGTGCCAGCAGCTTATACCTTCAATCTGGAAACACCATATATTTT. The V call is TRBV7-2, the J call TRBJ1-3; D uncertain. CDR1 is SGHTA and CDR2 is FQGNSA in the germline V gene. The CDR3 is made up of 15 amino acids. The V gene lost 2 bases and the J gene lost 1 base, with 9 bases spanning the gap.

DNA of the CDR3: TGTGCCAGCAGTCGAAGAAGGATGAACACTGAAGCTTTCTTT. Encoded protein: CASSRRRMNTEAFF. The J gene is TRBJ1-1, the V gene TRBV28; D not certain. V was cut by 5 bases and J by 0 bases, with 10 bases left in between. Germline CDR1 is MDHEN and CDR2 is SYDVKM. The CDR3 extends over 14 amino acids. Full variable domain (rest looked up from reference TRBV28 and TRBJ1-1): DVKVTQSSRYLVKRTGEKVFLECVQDMDHENMFWYRQDPGLGLRLIYFSYDVKMKEKGDIPEGYSVSREKKERFSLILESASTNQTSMYLCASSRRRMNTEAFFGQGTRLTVV.

The chain carries TRBV4-2 and TRBJ1-2, with 9 bases matching TRBD1. Germline V gene data show CDR1 as LGHNA and CDR2 as YNFKEQ. The CDR3 runs 14 residues. The V gene end was trimmed by 4 bases and the J gene end by 3 bases; junction bases not matched to a gene: 3. CDR3 in DNA: TGTGCCAGCAGCCCAGGGACAGGGTACTATGGCTACACCTTC. Protein product: CASSPGTGYYGYTF.

The chain combines TRBV5-1 with TRBJ1-1; D call uncertain. V lost 2 bases and J lost 1, with 6 bases in between. The CDR3 runs 13 residues. CDR1 is SGHRS and CDR2 is YFSETQ in the germline V gene. The CDR3 nucleotides are TGCGCCAGCAGCTTACAGCAGAACACTGAAGCTTTCTTT. This translates into CASSLQQNTEAFF.

V is TRBV4-1 and J is TRBJ2-5; no reliable D call. V was cut by 1 base and J by 9 bases, with 12 bases left in between. Germline CDR1 reads MGHRA; CDR2 reads YSYEKL. The CDR3 is made up of 13 amino acids. The CDR3 DNA sequence: TGCGCCAGCAGCCAAGGAAAGGGTTGGGCCCAGTACTTC. As protein: CASSQGKGWAQYF.

The gene calls are TRBV9 and TRBJ1-1, with D unresolved. This CDR3 region has 15 residues. The V end was cut by 0 bases, the J end by 3 bases, with 12 bases between. In germline, CDR1 is SGDLS, CDR2 YYNGEE. Here the CDR3 reads CASSVESEPYTEAFF. The CDR3 DNA sequence: TGTGCCAGCAGCGTAGAGTCAGAGCCTTACACTGAAGCTTTCTTT.

This clone occurred once. The gene calls are TRBV5-4 and TRBJ1-1, with D hard to call. Germline values: CDR1 SGHNT, CDR2 YYREEE (reference sequence). This CDR3 contains 13 residues. The V end lost 5 bases, the J end lost 1 base, and 9 bases lay between the germline ends. CDR3: CASRGSRNTEAFF. The DNA for the CDR3 is TGTGCCAGCAGGGGGTCCAGGAACACTGAAGCTTTCTTT.

V gene TRBV5-1 combines with J gene TRBJ2-3; TRBD2 matches 8 bases. The CDR3 covers 16 residues. Germline V CDR1 and CDR2: SGHRS, YFSETQ. Trimming cost V 1 base and J 0 bases; bases outside gene matches: 4. For the CDR3, the DNA is TGCGCCAGCAGCTTGCAATCTAGCGGGAGCACAGATACGCAGTATTTT. Residues: CASSLQSSGSTDTQYF.

The rearrangement links TRBV27 to TRBJ2-1, with unresolved D. Germline V gene lookup returns CDR1 MNHEY and CDR2 SMNVEV (reference sequence). This CDR3 comprises 13 residues. Trimming pared 0 bases from V and 5 bases from J, leaving 5 bases between. Here the CDR3 DNA reads TGTGCCAGCAGTTTATCGGGAAACAATGAGCAGTTCTTC. Translating it yields CASSLSGNNEQFF.

CDR3 in DNA: TGCAGCGTTGAGAGGGACAGGGTCTATGGCTACACCTTC. Residues: CSVERDRVYGYTF. This chain uses TRBV29-1 with TRBJ1-2, with 9 nucleotides matching TRBD1. The V segment lost 3 bases and the J segment 4 bases; nucleotides outside the gene matches: 3. Germline CDR1 reads SQVTM; CDR2 reads ANQGSEA. The CDR3 contains 13 residues.

The rearrangement links TRBV10-3 to TRBJ2-2; D may match TRBD1 or TRBD2 (5 bases each). V was shortened by 10 bases and J by 3 bases, with 15 bases between the two germline ends. This CDR3 is built from 14 residues. Germline lookup yields CDR1 ENHRY and CDR2 SYGVKD. For the CDR3, the DNA is TGTGCCACTCAGCCGGGACGGGACACCGGGGAGCTGTTTTTT. As protein: CATQPGRDTGELFF.